This T cell receptor (beta chain) was observed in a study of Ad26.COV2.S vaccination and SARS-CoV-2 variants. Study details: Dosing was one shot or two shots 56 days apart. Study observations and caveats: Responses of spike-specific T cells (both CD8+ and CD4+) reportedly showed substantial breadth after vaccination. Vaccinated and placebo-treated recipients had similar non-spike TCR breadth. TCR breadth and depth analyses may have underestimated total T cell responses.

Points on this clone: No antigen is known for it.

The data were produced by immunoSEQ multiplex PCR, yet TCRdb's version contains in-frame clones alone and is incomplete. The sample has roughly 270,000 clones; around 87% are singletons. The CDR3 is 14 amino acids. V lost 5 bases, J lost 9 bases, and 19 bases lay in between. The germline CDR1 and CDR2 sequences are LNHDA and SQIVND (reference sequence). Specified treatment: some 19 received Ad26.COV2.S at low or high dose, single or two shots; about 5 received placebo; per-sample allocation not given. The samples date from day 63 after the first vaccine or placebo injection. The specimen comprised peripheral blood, sampled in a trial of Ad26.COV2.S vaccine versus placebo. The origin of this receptor is a person aged 18-60 years who received the Ad26.COV2.S COVID-19 vaccine or a placebo. J is TRBJ1-2 and V is TRBV19; maybe TRBD1 (5 bases). The CDR3 region is CASSPRDSGYSYTF. The CDR3 DNA is TGTGCCAGTAGTCCCCGGGACTCAGGATATAGCTACACCTTC. Combining the CDR3 with reference TRBV19 and TRBJ1-2 gives the whole variable domain DGGITQSPKYLFRKEGQNVTLSCEQNLNHDAMYWYRQDPGQGLRLIYYSQIVNDFQKGDIAEGYSVSREKKESFPLTVTSAQKNPTAFYLCASSPRDSGYSYTFGSGTRLTVV.